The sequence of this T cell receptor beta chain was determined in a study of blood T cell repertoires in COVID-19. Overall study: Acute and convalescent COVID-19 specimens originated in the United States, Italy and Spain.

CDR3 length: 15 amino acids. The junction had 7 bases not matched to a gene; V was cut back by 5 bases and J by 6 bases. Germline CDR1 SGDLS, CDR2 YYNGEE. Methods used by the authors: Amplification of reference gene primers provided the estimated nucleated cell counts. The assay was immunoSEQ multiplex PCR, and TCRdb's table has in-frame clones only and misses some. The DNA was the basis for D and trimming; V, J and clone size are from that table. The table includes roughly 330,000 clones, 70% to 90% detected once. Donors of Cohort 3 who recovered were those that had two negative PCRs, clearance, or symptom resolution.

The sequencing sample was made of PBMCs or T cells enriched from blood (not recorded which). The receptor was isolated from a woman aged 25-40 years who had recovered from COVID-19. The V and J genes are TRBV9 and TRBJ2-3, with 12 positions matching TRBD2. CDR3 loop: CASSHAGTSGDTQYF. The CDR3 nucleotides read TGTGCCAGCAGTCATGCCGGGACTAGCGGGGATACGCAGTATTTT.